This TCR beta chain stems from a study of blood T cell repertoires in COVID-19. Germline CDR1 is LNHDA and CDR2 is SQIVND (reference sequence). The CDR3 length is 18 residues. V gave up 3 bases and J gave up 3 bases, with 22 bases separating them. This table comes from immunoSEQ multiplex PCR, and its TCRdb copy is limited to in-frame clones, with some not included. The sample yields approximately 270,000 clones, about 80% seen once. The chain carries TRBV19 and TRBJ2-3, with D unclear. This TCR came from a person aged 70 to 80 with COVID-19, enrolled during active disease. Material: peripheral blood. The CDR3 region is CASSISVWAIGGTDTQYF. The CDR3 DNA sequence: TGTGCCAGTAGTATTTCGGTGTGGGCCATAGGTGGTACAGATACGCAGTATTTT.